Listed here are 6 T cell receptor beta chains from one sample, sequenced in a study of spatial heterogeneity in lung cancer. Each CDR3 protein is one row after TCRdb ran MiXCR on the 5' RACE reads. The sample lists 90,000 or so distinct CDR3 sequences; approximately 8.2% were seen once. Time point in this sample: sample taken at primary tumor resection. Whole RNA was taken from tumor, nontumor lung or frozen PBMC; it was then sequenced unsorted. This material consisted of PBMCs, taken at surgery. Receptors originate from a male donor with early-stage non-small cell lung cancer.

The chain uses TRBV5-4 and TRBJ2-7; 7 bases are a match to TRBD1. CDR1 and CDR2 from the germline V gene are SGHNT and YYREEE (reference sequence). V trimming: 4 bases; J trimming: 3 bases; junction bases outside the gene matches: 7. This CDR3 contains 14 residues. The CDR3 DNA sequence: TGTGCCAGCAGCCTGACAGGGCCTCTCTACGAGCAGTACTTC. Protein sequence: CASSLTGPLYEQYF.

The chain couples TRBV5-1 to TRBJ2-5; weak D call: TRBD2 (6 bases). The germline V gene encodes CDR1 SGHRS and CDR2 YFSETQ. There are 13 residues in the CDR3. The ends were cut back, 4 bases at V and 3 bases at J, with 10 bases in the middle. The CDR3 reads CASSNPSEETQYF. For the CDR3, the DNA is TGCGCCAGCAGCAACCCTAGCGAAGAGACCCAGTACTTC.

This clonotype was counted at least ten times. This chain joins TRBV28 and TRBJ1-4; D gene ambiguous. The CDR3 spans 12 residues. Germline CDR1 and CDR2: MDHEN and SYDVKM. Trimming took off 6 bases at V and 7 bases at J, with 9 bases between the two ends. In DNA, the CDR3 is TGTGCCAGCAGAGGAGAAGGTGAAAAACTGTTTTTT. Translated, it gives CASRGEGEKLFF. Full variable domain (missing parts from reference TRBV28 and TRBJ1-4): DVKVTQSSRYLVKRTGEKVFLECVQDMDHENMFWYRQDPGLGLRLIYFSYDVKMKEKGDIPEGYSVSREKKERFSLILESASTNQTSMYLCASRGEGEKLFFGSGTQLSVL.

This clonotype was found many times. The rearrangement uses TRBV7-8 and TRBJ1-2, with a tentative D call TRBD1 (5 bases). The V end was cut by 0 bases, the J end by 1 base, with 15 bases between. This CDR3 spans 17 amino acids. The germline gives CDR1 SGHVS, CDR2 FQNEAQ. The CDR3 is CASSLARWGPYNYGYTF. In nucleotides, the CDR3 is TGTGCCAGCAGCTTAGCGCGTTGGGGACCCTATAACTATGGCTACACCTTC. Based on the CDR3 plus reference TRBV7-8 and TRBJ1-2, the full variable domain is GAGVSQSPRYKVAKRGQDVALRCDPISGHVSLFWYQQALGQGPEFLTYFQNEAQLDKSGLPSDRFFAERPEGSVSTLKIQRTQQEDSAVYLCASSLARWGPYNYGYTFGSGTRLTVV.

This clonotype was seen ten or more times. The rearrangement joins TRBV4-3 to TRBJ2-7, with TRBD2 identical over 7 bases. The CDR3 extends over 15 amino acids. The junction had 9 bases not matched to a gene; V was cut back by 3 bases and J by 4 bases. Germline V gives CDR1 LGHNA, CDR2 YSLEER. This CDR3 reads CASSHGQGLSYEQYF. The CDR3 nucleotides are TGCGCCAGCAGCCATGGGCAGGGACTATCGTACGAGCAGTACTTC.

This chain connects TRBV29-1 to TRBJ2-3; 10 nucleotides line up with TRBD1. V lost 6 bases to trimming and J lost 2 bases; unmatched junction nucleotides: 14. In germline, CDR1 is SQVTM, CDR2 ANQGSEA. The CDR3 totals 17 residues. CDR3 region: CSVGNLRQGAVTDTQYF. CDR3 in DNA: TGCAGCGTAGGAAATTTGCGACAGGGGGCAGTCACAGATACGCAGTATTTT.